This T cell receptor beta chain was retrieved from a study of T cell responses to AZD1222 COVID-19 vaccine. Broader study findings: Reports indicate that nearly half of spike-specific TCRs are directed at unmutated variant regions. The study identified only five to seven AZD1222 recipients as seropositive at baseline. Clonal diversity may have been underestimated, and the donors were mostly white British, with more females than males.

Germline V gives CDR1 SEHNR, CDR2 FQNEAQ (reference sequence). V gave up 5 bases and J gave up 0 bases, with 10 bases separating them. The CDR3 spans 15 residues. As concerns this clone: Its antigen is currently unknown.

Assay used: immunoSEQ multiplex PCR; TCRdb lists only in-frame clones, some missing. Of approximately 220,000 clones in the sample, about 92% are singletons; the top ten hold 0.9% to 1.1%. The V call is TRBV7-9, the J call TRBJ1-4; possibly TRBD1 for D (6 bases). The sample here was peripheral blood, taken on day 0 of MenACWY control vaccination. The sequence was obtained from an adult in good health. DNA of the CDR3: TGTGCCAGCAGCCCAAGGACAGCAACTAATGAAAAACTGTTTTTT. This sequence encodes CASSPRTATNEKLFF.